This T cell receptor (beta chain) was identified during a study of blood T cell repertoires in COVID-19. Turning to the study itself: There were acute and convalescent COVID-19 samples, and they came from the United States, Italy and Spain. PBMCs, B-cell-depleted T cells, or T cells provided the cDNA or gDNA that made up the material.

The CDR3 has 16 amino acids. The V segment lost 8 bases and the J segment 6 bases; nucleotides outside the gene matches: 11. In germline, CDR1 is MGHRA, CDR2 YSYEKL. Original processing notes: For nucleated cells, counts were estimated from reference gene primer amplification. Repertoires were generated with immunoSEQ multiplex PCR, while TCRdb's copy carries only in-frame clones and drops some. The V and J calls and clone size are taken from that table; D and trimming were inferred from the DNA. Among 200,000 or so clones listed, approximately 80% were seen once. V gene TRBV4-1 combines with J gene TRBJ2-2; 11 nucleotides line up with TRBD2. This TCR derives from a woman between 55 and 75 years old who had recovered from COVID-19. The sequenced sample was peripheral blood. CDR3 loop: CASGSVAGGLAGELFF. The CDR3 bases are TGCGCCAGCGGGAGTGTAGCGGGGGGGCTGGCCGGGGAGCTGTTTTTT.